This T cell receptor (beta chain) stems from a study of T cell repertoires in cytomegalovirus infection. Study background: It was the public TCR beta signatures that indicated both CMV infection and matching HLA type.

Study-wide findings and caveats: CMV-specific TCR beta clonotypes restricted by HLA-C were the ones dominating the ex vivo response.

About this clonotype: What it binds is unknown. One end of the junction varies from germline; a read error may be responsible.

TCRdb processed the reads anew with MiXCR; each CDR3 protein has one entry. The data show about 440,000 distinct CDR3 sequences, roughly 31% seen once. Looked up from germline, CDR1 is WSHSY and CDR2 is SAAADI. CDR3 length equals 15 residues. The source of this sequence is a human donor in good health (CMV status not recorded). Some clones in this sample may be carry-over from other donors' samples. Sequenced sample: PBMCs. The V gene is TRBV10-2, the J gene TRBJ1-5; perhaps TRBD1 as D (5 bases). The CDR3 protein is CASTPGLYSNKPQHF. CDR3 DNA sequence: TGCGCCAGCACTCCGGGGCTGTATAGCAATAAGCCCCAGCATTTT.